This TCR beta chain was found in a study of CD8+CD57+ T cells in acquired aplastic anemia. This CDR3 has 13 residues. Patients included in sequencing had previously demonstrated CD8+CD57+ cell expansion by flow cytometry. For CDR3 and TCR beta VDJ profiling, genomic DNA was the template used. TCRdb re-derived calls from the reads in MiXCR, one entry per CDR3 protein. This sample carries under 250,000 distinct CDR3 sequences, 40% to 50% of them seen once, and the ten largest clones take about 7.8%. This clonotype has ten or more counts. At one boundary the junction diverges from the germline segment, which might be a read error.

The clonotype comes from a human donor with aplastic anemia. The specimen sequenced was sorted CD4+, CD8+, or CD8+CD57+ T cells (not recorded which) from PBMCs. The rearrangement joins TRBV12-3 or TRBV12-4 to TRBJ2-3; a weak D match, TRBD2 (6 bases). For the CDR3, the DNA is TGTGCCAGCAGCTTAGCGGTTACAGATACGCAGTATTTT. As protein: CASSLAVTDTQYF.